This T cell receptor beta chain appears in the sequencing data of a study of CD8 T cells in Susac syndrome. TEMRA cells were FACS-enriched, with CD8+ and CD4+ T cells isolated negatively. About 0.45 to 1 ug RNA was reverse transcribed with random hexamers. The authors amplified TCR beta CDR3 across 54 Vbeta and 13 Jbeta using immunoSEQ multiplex PCR. TCRdb called the immunoSEQ multiplex PCR reads again in MiXCR, with one record for every CDR3 protein. The repertoire holds 180,000 or so distinct CDR3 sequences, about 95% seen once, with 0.13% to 0.15% in the top ten. With 5 bases clipped from V and 10 bases from J, the junction kept 11 bases outside the gene matches. The CDR3 covers 13 residues. Germline V CDR1 and CDR2: SQVTM, ANQGSEA.

This sequence was found in a human donor in good health. Input material: CD4+ T cells from PBMCs. The V gene is TRBV29-1, the J gene TRBJ2-1; 7 nucleotides match TRBD2. The CDR3 protein is CSVNPGTIKEQFF. CDR3 nucleotide sequence: TGCAGCGTTAATCCCGGGACTATAAAGGAGCAGTTCTTC.